Following are 6 T cell receptor beta chains from one sample sequenced in a study of response to subunit inactivated influenza vaccine. TCRdb itself ran the RT-PCR reads through MiXCR, one entry per CDR3 protein. The sample holds about 530,000 distinct CDR3 sequences; 10% to 15% are singletons and the top ten take over 10%. The source material was PBMCs from blood, sampled 35 to 45 days after vaccination. The receptors stem from a middle-aged man who received an inactivated influenza vaccine.

This clonotype came up a few times. V usage is TRBV5-1 and J usage is TRBJ1-1; D ambiguous. The CDR3 is 13 amino acids. Germline CDR1 and CDR2: SGHRS and YFSETQ. Trimming removed 5 bases at V and 1 base at J, with 9 bases between. The CDR3 is CASSPRWNTEAFF. CDR3 DNA: TGCGCCAGCAGTCCTAGGTGGAACACTGAAGCTTTCTTT.

The genes are TRBV7-8 and TRBJ2-7, with 10 bases lining up with TRBD1. Trimming cost V 4 bases and J 3 bases; bases outside gene matches: 9. CDR3 length: 16 amino acids. Looked up from germline, CDR1 is SGHVS and CDR2 is FQNEAQ. The CDR3 here is CASSSQGGQGFYEQYF. The CDR3 nucleotides read TGTGCCAGCAGCTCCCAAGGGGGACAGGGGTTCTACGAGCAGTACTTC. The variable domain in full, completed from reference TRBV7-8 and TRBJ2-7, reads GAGVSQSPRYKVAKRGQDVALRCDPISGHVSLFWYQQALGQGPEFLTYFQNEAQLDKSGLPSDRFFAERPEGSVSTLKIQRTQQEDSAVYLCASSSQGGQGFYEQYFGPGTRLTVT.

This clonotype turned up a few times. The V gene is TRBV12-3 or TRBV12-4, the J gene TRBJ2-1; TRBD1 matches at 10 bases. After removal of 3 bases from V and 9 bases from J, the junction contained 5 bases not matched to a gene. CDR3 length: 14 amino acids. CDR3 nucleotide sequence: TGTGCCAGCAGTTTGGGGACAGGGGTCGGTGAGCAGTTCTTC. As protein: CASSLGTGVGEQFF.

V usage is TRBV5-1 and J usage is TRBJ2-1; 14 positions agree with TRBD2. There are 16 residues in the CDR3. Looked up from germline, CDR1 is SGHRS and CDR2 is YFSETQ. Losses at the gene ends were 4 bases for V and 9 bases for J; bases not matched to a gene: 9. Here the CDR3 DNA reads TGCGCCAGCAGCCCTACGACTAGCGGGGGGGTCATTGAGCAGTTCTTC. This sequence encodes CASSPTTSGGVIEQFF.

A few counts support this clonotype. The genes are TRBV29-1 and TRBJ1-2; 10 bases align to TRBD1. Germline-derived CDR1 and CDR2 are SQVTM and ANQGSEA. The J segment lost 1 base and the V segment lost 8 bases, leaving 7 bases of the junction unmatched. This CDR3 is 14 amino acids long. The CDR3, as DNA: TGCAGCTGTAGTGGGACAGGGGATAACTATGGCTACACCTTC. This gives the protein CSCSGTGDNYGYTF.

The chain is built from TRBV29-1 and TRBJ1-1; D not certain. Between the trimmed V and J ends, which lost 6 bases and 1 base, there was a span of 15 bases. Per the germline V gene, CDR1 is SQVTM and CDR2 is ANQGSEA. The CDR3 totals 14 residues. The CDR3 sequence: CSVPASSGNTEAFF. The CDR3 nucleotides read TGCAGCGTCCCGGCTAGTTCGGGGAACACTGAAGCTTTCTTT. The variable domain in full, with the rest retrieved from reference TRBV29-1 and TRBJ1-1, is SAVISQKPSRDICQRGTSLTIQCQVDSQVTMMFWYRQQPGQSLTLIATANQGSEATYESGFVIDKFPISRPNLTFSTLTVSNMSPEDSSIYLCSVPASSGNTEAFFGQGTRLTVV.